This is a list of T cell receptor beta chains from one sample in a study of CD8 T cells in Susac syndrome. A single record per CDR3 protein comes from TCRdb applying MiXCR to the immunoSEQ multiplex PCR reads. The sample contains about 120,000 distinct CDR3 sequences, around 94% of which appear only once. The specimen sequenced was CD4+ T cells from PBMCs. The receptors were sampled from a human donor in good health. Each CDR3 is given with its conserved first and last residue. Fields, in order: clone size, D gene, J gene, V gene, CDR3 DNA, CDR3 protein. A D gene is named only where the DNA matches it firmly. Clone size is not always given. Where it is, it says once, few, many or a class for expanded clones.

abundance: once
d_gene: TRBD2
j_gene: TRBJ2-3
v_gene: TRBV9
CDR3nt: TGTGCCAGCAGCGTTACTAGCGGGAGGGCCGGTGCAGATACGCAGTATTTT
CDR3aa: CASSVTSGRAGADTQYF

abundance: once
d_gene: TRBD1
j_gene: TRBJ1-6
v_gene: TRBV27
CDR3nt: TGTGCCAGCAGTCAAGCGACAGGGTGGAGTTCACCCCTCCACTTT
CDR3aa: CASSQATGWSSPLHF

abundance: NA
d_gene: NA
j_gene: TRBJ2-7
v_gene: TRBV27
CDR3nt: TGTGCCAGCCGGCCCGGTGGACTAAGCTACGAGCAGTACTTC
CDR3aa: CASRPGGLSYEQYF

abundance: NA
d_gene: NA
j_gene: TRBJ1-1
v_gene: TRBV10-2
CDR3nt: TGCGCCAGCTTGGGGTCCCGGGGTTCTGAAGCTTTCTTT
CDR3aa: CASLGSRGSEAFF

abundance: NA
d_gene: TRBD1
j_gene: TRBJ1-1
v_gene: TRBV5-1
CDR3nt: TGCGCCAGCAGGCAGACGGGACAGGGTATCACTGAAGCTTTCTTT
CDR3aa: CASRQTGQGITEAFF

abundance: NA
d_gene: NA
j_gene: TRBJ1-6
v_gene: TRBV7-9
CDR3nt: TGTGCCAGCAGCTTAGGCTGGGATTCACCCCTCCACTTT
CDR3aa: CASSLGWDSPLHF

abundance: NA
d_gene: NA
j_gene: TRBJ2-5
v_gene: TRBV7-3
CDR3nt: TGTGCCAGCAGCCAAAATATGGATGAGACCCAGTACTTC
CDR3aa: CASSQNMDETQYF

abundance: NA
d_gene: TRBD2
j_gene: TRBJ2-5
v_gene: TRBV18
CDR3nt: TGTGCCAGCTCACGTACCGGGACTAGCGGTGGCCAGGAGACCCAGTACTTC
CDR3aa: CASSRTGTSGGQETQYF

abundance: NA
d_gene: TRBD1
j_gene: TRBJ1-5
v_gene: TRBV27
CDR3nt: TGTGCCAGCAGGCTCAGGGGGGGTTATGGCAATCAGCCCCAGCATTTT
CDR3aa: CASRLRGGYGNQPQHF

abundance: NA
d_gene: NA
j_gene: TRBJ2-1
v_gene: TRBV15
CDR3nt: TGTGCCACCAGCAGAGGCGGATGGGCCTCCTACAATGAGCAGTTCTTC
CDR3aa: CATSRGGWASYNEQFF

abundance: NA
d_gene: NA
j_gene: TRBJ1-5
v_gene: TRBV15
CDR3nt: TGTGCCACCAGCAGAGATATGGGGGCCGGTCAGCCCCAGCATTTT
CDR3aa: CATSRDMGAGQPQHF

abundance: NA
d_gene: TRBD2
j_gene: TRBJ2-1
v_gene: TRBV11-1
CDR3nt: TGTGCCAGCAGCACCGGACTAGCGGGAGCCAATGAGCAGTTCTTC
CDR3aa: CASSTGLAGANEQFF

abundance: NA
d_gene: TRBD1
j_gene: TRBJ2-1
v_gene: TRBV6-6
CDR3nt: TGTGCCAGCAGTTATCTGGGACAGGGGGCCAATGAGCAGTTCTTC
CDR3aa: CASSYLGQGANEQFF

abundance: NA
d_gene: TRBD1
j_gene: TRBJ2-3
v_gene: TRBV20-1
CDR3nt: TGCAGTGCTCCCCGGACAGGGGGCTTCACAGATACGCAGTATTTT
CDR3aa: CSAPRTGGFTDTQYF

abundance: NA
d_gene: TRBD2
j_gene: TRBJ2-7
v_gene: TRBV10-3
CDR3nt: TGTGCCATCAGCCCGAGCGGGGGAACCTACGAGCAGTACTTC
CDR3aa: CAISPSGGTYEQYF

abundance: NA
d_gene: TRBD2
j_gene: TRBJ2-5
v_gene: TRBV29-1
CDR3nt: TGCAGCGTTCTCCCTAGCGGAACGGTGGAGACCCAGTACTTC
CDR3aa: CSVLPSGTVETQYF

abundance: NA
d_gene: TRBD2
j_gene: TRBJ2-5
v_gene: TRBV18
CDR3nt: TGTGCCAGCTCACCACCGTCGAAGGGAGGGCCCATAGAGACCCAGTACTTC
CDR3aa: CASSPPSKGGPIETQYF

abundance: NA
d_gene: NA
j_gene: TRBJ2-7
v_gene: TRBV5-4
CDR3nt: TGTGCCAGCAGCTTGGACACCGACTACGAGCAGTACTTC
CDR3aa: CASSLDTDYEQYF

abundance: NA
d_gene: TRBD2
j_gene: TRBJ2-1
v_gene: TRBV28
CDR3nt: TGTGCCAGCATCCCTCAGGGGGGACTAGCGGGAGTAAATGAGCAGTTCTTC
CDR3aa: CASIPQGGLAGVNEQFF

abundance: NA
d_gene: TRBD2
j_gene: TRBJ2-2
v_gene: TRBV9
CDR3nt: TGTGCCAGCAGATCCGGGGGGACTAGCGGAACAAACACCGGGGAGCTGTTTTTT
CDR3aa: CASRSGGTSGTNTGELFF

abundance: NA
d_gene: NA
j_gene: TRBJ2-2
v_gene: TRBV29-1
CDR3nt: TGCGCCCTGGGAAGTGGACACACCGGGGAGCTGTTTTTT
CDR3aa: CALGSGHTGELFF

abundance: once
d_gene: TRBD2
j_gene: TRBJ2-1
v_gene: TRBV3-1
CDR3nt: TGTGCCAGCAGCCCTAGCGGGGACTCCTACAATGAGCAGTTCTTC
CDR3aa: CASSPSGDSYNEQFF

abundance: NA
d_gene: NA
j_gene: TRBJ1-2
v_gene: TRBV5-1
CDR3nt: TGCGCCAGCAGCTTGCCCGGGACTGGAGTAAGTGGCTACACCTTC
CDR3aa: CASSLPGTGVSGYTF

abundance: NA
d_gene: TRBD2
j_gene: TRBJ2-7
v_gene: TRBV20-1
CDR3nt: TGCAGTGCTAGACCCGGGACTAGCGGGAGGCTATCCTACGAGCAGTACTTC
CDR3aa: CSARPGTSGRLSYEQYF

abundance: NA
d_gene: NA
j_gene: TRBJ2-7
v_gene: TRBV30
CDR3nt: TGTGCCTGGAGTGCGCCAAGCTACGAGCAGTACTTC
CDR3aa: CAWSAPSYEQYF

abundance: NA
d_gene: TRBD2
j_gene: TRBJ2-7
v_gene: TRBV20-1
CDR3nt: TGCAGTGCTGAAAGGGGCGGGAGTACGAGCGAGCAGTACTTC
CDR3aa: CSAERGGSTSEQYF

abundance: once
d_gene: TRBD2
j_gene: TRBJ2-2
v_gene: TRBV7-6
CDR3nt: TGTGCCAGCAGCTTAGCTGCTAGCGGGAGGGGGCTGTTTTTT
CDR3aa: CASSLAASGRGLFF

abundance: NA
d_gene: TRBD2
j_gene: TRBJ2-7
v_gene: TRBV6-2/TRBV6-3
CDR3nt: TGTGCCAGCAGTTCTGGCATGACTAGCGGGAGGGCCTACGAGCAGTACTTC
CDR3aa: CASSSGMTSGRAYEQYF

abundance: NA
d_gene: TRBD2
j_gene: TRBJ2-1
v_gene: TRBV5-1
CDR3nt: TGCGCCAGCAGCCCGGGACTAGCGGGAGGATCCAATGAGCAGTTCTTC
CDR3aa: CASSPGLAGGSNEQFF

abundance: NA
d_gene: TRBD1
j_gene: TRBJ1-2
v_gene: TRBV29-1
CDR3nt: TGCAGCGTAGCCACCCCAGGGGGCGGCTACACCTTC
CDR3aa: CSVATPGGGYTF

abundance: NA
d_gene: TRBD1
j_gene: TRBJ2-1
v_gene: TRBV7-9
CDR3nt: TGTGCCAGCAGCTCAAGACAGGGGGCGCATGAGCAGTTCTTC
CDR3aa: CASSSRQGAHEQFF

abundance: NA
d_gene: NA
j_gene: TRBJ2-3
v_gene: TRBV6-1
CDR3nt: TGTGCCAGCAGTGGGGCCACTCGGTTTACAGATACGCAGTATTTT
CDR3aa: CASSGATRFTDTQYF

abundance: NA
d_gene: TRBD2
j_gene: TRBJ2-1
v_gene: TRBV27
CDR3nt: TGTGCCAGCAGTCCTGGGACTAGCGGGAGGAATGAGCAGTTCTTC
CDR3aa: CASSPGTSGRNEQFF

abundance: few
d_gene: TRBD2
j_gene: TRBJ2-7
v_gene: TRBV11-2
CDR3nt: TGTGCCAGCAGCCTCGGGACTAGCGGGCGATCATACGAGCAGTACTTC
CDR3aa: CASSLGTSGRSYEQYF

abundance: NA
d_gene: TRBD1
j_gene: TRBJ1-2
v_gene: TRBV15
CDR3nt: TGTGCCACCAGCAGAGATCGGGACAGGACCTATGGCTACACCTTC
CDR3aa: CATSRDRDRTYGYTF

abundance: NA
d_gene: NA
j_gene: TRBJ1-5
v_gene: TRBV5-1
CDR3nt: TGCGCCAACAGCGGGGGAAGCGATCAGCCCCAGCATTTT
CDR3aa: CANSGGSDQPQHF

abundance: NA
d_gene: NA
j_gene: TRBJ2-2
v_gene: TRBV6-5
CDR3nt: TGTGCCAGCAGTTATAGACAGGCAAACACCGGGGAGCTGTTTTTT
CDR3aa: CASSYRQANTGELFF

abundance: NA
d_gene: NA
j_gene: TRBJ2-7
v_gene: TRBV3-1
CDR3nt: TGTGCCAGCAGCCAAGGTCCAGCGGGCGGAAGCAGGGAGCAGTACTTC
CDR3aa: CASSQGPAGGSREQYF

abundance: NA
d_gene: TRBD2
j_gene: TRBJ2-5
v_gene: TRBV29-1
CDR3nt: TGCAGCGGCTCACTAGCGGGAGGGGAGACCCAGTACTTC
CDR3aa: CSGSLAGGETQYF

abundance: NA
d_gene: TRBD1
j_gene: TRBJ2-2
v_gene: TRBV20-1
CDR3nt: TGCAGTGCTAGAGATGCCCAGACAGGGTCCTCAGGGGAGCTGTTTTTT
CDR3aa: CSARDAQTGSSGELFF

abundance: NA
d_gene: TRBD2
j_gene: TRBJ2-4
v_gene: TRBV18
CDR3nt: TGTGCCAGCTCACGACAAAGCGGGAGTGCCAAAAACATTCAGTACTTC
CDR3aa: CASSRQSGSAKNIQYF

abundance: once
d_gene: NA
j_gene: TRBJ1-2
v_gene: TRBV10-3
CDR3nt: TGTGCCATCAGTGATGACGCTTTCTATGGCTACACCTTC
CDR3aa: CAISDDAFYGYTF

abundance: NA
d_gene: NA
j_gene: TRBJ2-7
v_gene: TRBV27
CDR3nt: TGTGCCAGCAGTTTATTGGGAGTGGCCCACGAGCAGTACTTC
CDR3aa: CASSLLGVAHEQYF